The 16 T cell receptor beta chains reported below all come from one sample, sequenced in a study of blood T cell repertoires in COVID-19. TCRdb's table, derived via immunoSEQ multiplex PCR, lists solely in-frame clones and lacks some. The repertoire holds tens of thousands of clones, with approximately 78% as singletons. Sequencing was carried out using peripheral blood. Every receptor here comes from a human donor with acute or convalescent COVID-19. The donor label of this sample is uncertain.

This chain connects TRBV6-5 to TRBJ1-2, with D perhaps matching TRBD1 (5 bases). Trimming took off 6 bases at V and 8 bases at J, with 10 bases between the two ends. The CDR3 is made up of 11 amino acids. Germline lookup yields CDR1 MNHEY and CDR2 SVGAGI. The chain's CDR3 is CASSSGYGYTF. For the CDR3, the DNA is TGTGCCAGCAGCTCAGGGTACGGCTACACCTTC.

Concerning this clone itself: At one end, the junction sequence differs from germline, possibly due to a read error. The chain couples TRBV11-2 to TRBJ1-5, with D perhaps TRBD1 (6 bases). The CDR3 covers 15 residues. Germline V gene sequence: CDR1 SGHAT, CDR2 FQNNGV. The CDR3 bases are TGTGCCAGCAGTCTAGGGGGGGCAAGCAATCAGTCCCAGCATTTT. Translating it yields CASSLGGASNQSQHF.

J is TRBJ2-5 and V is TRBV11-2; D possibly corresponds to TRBD1 (5 bases). Germline V lookup: CDR1 SGHAT, CDR2 FQNNGV. Trimming cost V 4 bases and J 4 bases, with 13 bases left between them. The CDR3 is 14 amino acids. CDR3 protein: CASSWGALGETQYF. CDR3 in DNA: TGTGCCAGCAGCTGGGGCGCCCTGGGAGAGACCCAGTACTTC.

This clone was observed once. Written as DNA, the CDR3 is TGTGCCAGTAGTATACCGGCGGGAGGGCGGAATGAGCAGTTCTTC. The encoded protein is CASSIPAGGRNEQFF. The rearrangement uses TRBV19 and TRBJ2-1; 9 positions match TRBD2. The CDR3 covers 15 residues. V was pared by 2 bases and J by 7 bases, with 6 bases of the junction left unmatched. Germline CDR1 and CDR2: LNHDA and SQIVND (reference sequence).

The chain employs TRBV7-8 and TRBJ2-2, with TRBD1 as a possible D gene (5 bases). There are 14 residues in the CDR3. Germline values: CDR1 SGHVS, CDR2 FQNEAQ. V was pared by 4 bases and J by 1 base, with 7 bases between. The CDR3 region is CASSWTRNTGELFF. The DNA for the CDR3 is TGTGCCAGCAGCTGGACACGGAACACCGGGGAGCTGTTTTTT.

This clone was found a few times. This chain links TRBV4-3 with TRBJ1-2, with a tentative D call TRBD1 (6 bases). This CDR3 is 15 amino acids long. CDR1 LGHNA and CDR2 YSLEER come from the germline V gene. Trimming removed 0 bases from V and 5 bases from J, with 13 bases in between. CDR3 nucleotide sequence: TGCGCCAGCAGCCAAGATTCCGGGACAACATATGGCTACACCTTC. It codes for CASSQDSGTTYGYTF.

The chain recombines TRBV11-2 with TRBJ2-1, with TRBD2 matching 8 bases. The length of the CDR3 is 19 residues. CDR1 SGHAT and CDR2 FQNNGV come from the germline V gene. The junction had 15 bases not matched to a gene; V was cut back by 5 bases and J by 0 bases. This CDR3 is CASSPRVGGGTSSYNEQFF. CDR3 bases: TGTGCCAGCAGCCCCCGGGTCGGGGGGGGGACGAGCTCCTACAATGAGCAGTTCTTC.

The chain links TRBV19 to TRBJ1-2, with 8 bases that match TRBD1. The CDR3 sequence is 14 residues long. Germline trimming cut 6 bases from V and 7 bases from J; bases unmatched to any gene: 10. Germline V gene data show CDR1 as LNHDA and CDR2 as SQIVND (reference sequence). Written as DNA, the CDR3 is TGTGCCAGTAGACCAGCAGGGGGCGCGATTGGCTACACCTTC. Its translation is CASRPAGGAIGYTF.

The genes are TRBV10-3 and TRBJ2-7; D is unclear. Germline V gene sequence: CDR1 ENHRY, CDR2 SYGVKD. Trimming cost V 6 bases and J 2 bases, with 11 bases left between them. The CDR3 is made up of 13 amino acids. CDR3 nucleotides: TGTGCCATCAGGAATGTCGGAGCCTACGAGCAGTACTTC. The encoded protein is CAIRNVGAYEQYF.

This clone was detected only a few times. The chain joins TRBV27 to TRBJ2-7, with 12 bases identical to TRBD1. The junction had 3 bases not matched to a gene; V was cut back by 2 bases and J by 4 bases. The CDR3 totals 15 residues. CDR1 is MNHEY, CDR2 SMNVEV, per germline (reference sequence). CDR3 residues: CASSLKGQGAYEQYF. The CDR3 DNA reads TGTGCCAGCAGTTTAAAGGGACAGGGGGCTTACGAGCAGTACTTC.

The chain has TRBV6-5 and TRBJ2-3, with 14 nucleotides matching TRBD2. The CDR3 is made up of 16 amino acids. Trimming took 4 bases from V and 5 from J; bases not matched to a gene: 5. Germline loops: CDR1 MNHEY, CDR2 SVGAGI. The CDR3 region has the DNA TGTGCCAGCAGTTCCGGGACTAGCGGGGGCATAGATACGCAGTATTTT. As protein: CASSSGTSGGIDTQYF.

This chain uses TRBV7-2 with TRBJ1-2; a weak D match, TRBD1 (5 bases). Trimming stripped 2 bases from V and 0 bases from J, with 13 bases between. This CDR3 contains 16 residues. Germline lookup yields CDR1 SGHTA and CDR2 FQGNSA. CDR3 bases: TGTGCCAGCAGCTTAAGTCGACAGACTTCTAACTATGGCTACACCTTC. Encoded protein: CASSLSRQTSNYGYTF.

V is TRBV6-2 or TRBV6-3 and J is TRBJ1-2, with 9 positions matching TRBD1. The V gene's germline CDR1 is MNHEY and CDR2 SVGEGT. Trimming removed 6 bases from V and 5 bases from J; junction bases left unmatched: 13. The CDR3 length is 16 residues. The CDR3 loop is CASSRSTGTGYYGYTF. For the CDR3, the DNA is TGTGCCAGCAGCCGCTCTACCGGGACAGGGTATTATGGCTACACCTTC.

This chain joins TRBV11-2 and TRBJ2-1, with 7 bases fitting TRBD1. V dropped 1 base and J dropped 14; count of bases not matched to a gene: 8. Germline V gene sequence: CDR1 SGHAT, CDR2 FQNNGV. The CDR3 covers 13 residues. The CDR3 DNA follows: TGTGCCAGCAGCTTAGTTCCGGGACAGACGGAGTTCTTC. This gives the protein CASSLVPGQTEFF. The variable domain in full, with the rest retrieved from reference TRBV11-2 and TRBJ2-1, is EAGVAQSPRYKIIEKRQSVAFWCNPISGHATLYWYQQILGQGPKLLIQFQNNGVVDDSQLPKDRFSAERLKGVDSTLKIQPAKLEDSAVYLCASSLVPGQTEFFGPGTRLTVL.

This sequence joins TRBV7-2 and TRBJ2-2, with 8 bases aligning to TRBD2. The V gene end was trimmed by 1 base and the J gene end by 4 bases; junction bases not matched to a gene: 8. Germline V gene sequence: CDR1 SGHTA, CDR2 FQGNSA. This CDR3 has 17 amino acids. The CDR3 here is CASSLGGTRRGTGELFF. The CDR3 nucleotides are TGTGCCAGCAGCTTAGGAGGGACTAGAAGGGGCACCGGGGAGCTGTTTTTT.

This clone was counted between two and nine times. V gene TRBV15 combines with J gene TRBJ1-3; no reliable D call. The V end was cut by 4 bases, the J end by 2 bases, with 9 bases between. The CDR3 length is 14 residues. Germline values: CDR1 LNHNV, CDR2 YYDKDF (reference sequence). The CDR3 here is CATSTRQTGNTIYF. CDR3 in DNA: TGTGCCACCAGCACCCGACAAACTGGAAACACCATATATTTT.